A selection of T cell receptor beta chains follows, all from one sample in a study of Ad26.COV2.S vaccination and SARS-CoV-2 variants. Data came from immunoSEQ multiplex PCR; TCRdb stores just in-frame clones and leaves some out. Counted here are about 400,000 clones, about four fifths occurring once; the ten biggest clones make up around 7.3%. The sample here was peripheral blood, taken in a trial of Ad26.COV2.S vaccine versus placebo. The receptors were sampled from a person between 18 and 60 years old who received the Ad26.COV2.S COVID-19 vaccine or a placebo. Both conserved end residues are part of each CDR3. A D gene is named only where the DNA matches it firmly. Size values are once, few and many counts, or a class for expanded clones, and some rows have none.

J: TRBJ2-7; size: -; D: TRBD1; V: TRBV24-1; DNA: TGTGCCACCAGTGACGGGACAGATCCCTTTGGTGGGGAGCAGTACTTC; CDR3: CATSDGTDPFGGEQYF
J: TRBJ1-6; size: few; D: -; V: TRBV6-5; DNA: TGTGCCAGCAGTCGGGACGGCCAAACGGGTTCACCCCTCCACTTT; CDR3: CASSRDGQTGSPLHF
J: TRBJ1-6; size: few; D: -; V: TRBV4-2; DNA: TGTGCCAGCAGCCTAGCAAAGGGGGATAGAGATTCACCCCTCCACTTT; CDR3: CASSLAKGDRDSPLHF
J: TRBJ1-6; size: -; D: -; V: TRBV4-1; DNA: TGCGCCAGCAGCCAACCAGTGAAGGGGCGGAATTCACCCCTCCACTTT; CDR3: CASSQPVKGRNSPLHF
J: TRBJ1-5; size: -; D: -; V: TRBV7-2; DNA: TGTGCCAGCAGCCTCCAGGGACCGGCATTTTCCAATCAGCCCCAGCATTTT; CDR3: CASSLQGPAFSNQPQHF
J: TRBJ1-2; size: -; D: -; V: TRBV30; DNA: TGTGCCTGGAGTGTACCCGGACTGAGCTACACCTTC; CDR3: CAWSVPGLSYTF
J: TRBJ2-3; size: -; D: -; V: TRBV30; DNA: TGTGCCTGGAGTGTCTGGCCAGCGGCAACCACAGATACGCAGTATTTT; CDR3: CAWSVWPAATTDTQYF
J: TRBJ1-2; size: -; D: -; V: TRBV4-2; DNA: TGTGCCAGCAGCCGGGGTTCGGATTTCAACTATGGCTACACCTTC; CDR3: CASSRGSDFNYGYTF
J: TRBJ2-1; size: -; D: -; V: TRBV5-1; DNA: TGCGCCAGCAGCTTGGACAACCGTCACTTCAATGAGCAGTTCTTC; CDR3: CASSLDNRHFNEQFF
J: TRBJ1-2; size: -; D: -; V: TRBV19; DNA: TGTGCCAGTAGTACTCCATGGGGGACGGCCCCCTATGGCTACACCTTC; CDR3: CASSTPWGTAPYGYTF
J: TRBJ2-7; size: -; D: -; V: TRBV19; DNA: TGTGCCAGTAGTTCGGGTCATCTAGCGAGGGCCCCCGCCGAGCAGTACTTC; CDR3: CASSSGHLARAPAEQYF
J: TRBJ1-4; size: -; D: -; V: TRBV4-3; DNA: TGCGCCAGCAGCCGCAGGGATAATGAAAAACTGTTTTTT; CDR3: CASSRRDNEKLFF
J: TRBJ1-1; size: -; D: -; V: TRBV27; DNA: TGTGCCAGCACCGTTGTGGGGGGGGATGTCACTGAAGCTTTCTTT; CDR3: CASTVVGGDVTEAFF
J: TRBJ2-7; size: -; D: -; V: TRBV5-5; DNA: TGTGCCAGCAGCAAAGCCGGGACATCTCTGGAGCAGTACTTC; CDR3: CASSKAGTSLEQYF
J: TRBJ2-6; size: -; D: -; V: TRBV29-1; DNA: TGCAGCGTTTCCCTCCGGGACGGGGACTCTGGGGCCAACGTCCTGACTTTC; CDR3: CSVSLRDGDSGANVLTF
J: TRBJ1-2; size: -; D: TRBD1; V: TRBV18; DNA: TGTGCCAGCTCACCATCACAGGGGCTGTTCTATGGCTACACCTTC; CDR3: CASSPSQGLFYGYTF
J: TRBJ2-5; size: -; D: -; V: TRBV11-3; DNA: TGTGCCAGCAGCTCCGCGATGGAGACCCAGTACTTC; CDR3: CASSSAMETQYF
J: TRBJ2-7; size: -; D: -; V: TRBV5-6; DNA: TGTGCCAGCAGCTTTTCGACCGCCTCCTACGAGCAGTACTTC; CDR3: CASSFSTASYEQYF
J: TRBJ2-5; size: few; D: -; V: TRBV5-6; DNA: TGTGCCAGCAAATCGCGGGGTCGGGGGGAGACCCAGTACTTC; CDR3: CASKSRGRGETQYF
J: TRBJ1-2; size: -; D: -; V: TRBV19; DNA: TGTGCCAGTTCACCTGGAGACAGGCGGACTAACATCGACTATGGCTACACCTTC; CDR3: CASSPGDRRTNIDYGYTF
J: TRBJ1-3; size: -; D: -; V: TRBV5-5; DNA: TGTGCCAGCAGCTTGGTCTCTGGAAACACCATATATTTT; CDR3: CASSLVSGNTIYF
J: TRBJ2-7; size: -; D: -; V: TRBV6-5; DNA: TGTGCCAGCAGTTACGGGCAGGGCAGCCACGAGCAGTACTTC; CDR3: CASSYGQGSHEQYF
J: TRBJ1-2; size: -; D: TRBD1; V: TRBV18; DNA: TGTGCCAGCTCACCTAGACAGGGGAACTATGGCTACACCTTC; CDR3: CASSPRQGNYGYTF
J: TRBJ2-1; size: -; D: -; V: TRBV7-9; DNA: TGTGCCAGCAGCTTAGATGAGGGCCAACCCCATGTTGAGCAGTTCTTC; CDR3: CASSLDEGQPHVEQFF
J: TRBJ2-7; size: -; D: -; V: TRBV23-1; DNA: TGCGCCAGCACCCAAGACATGCCCTACGAGCAGTACTTC; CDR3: CASTQDMPYEQYF
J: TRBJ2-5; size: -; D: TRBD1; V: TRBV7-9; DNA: TGTGCCAGCAGCCTTCGGCGGGGACAGGGGGGAGAGACCCAGTACTTC; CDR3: CASSLRRGQGGETQYF
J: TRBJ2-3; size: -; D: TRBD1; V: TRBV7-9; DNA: TGTGCCAGCAGCTTATCCGGGACAGGGTTGTTCCCTACGCAGTATTTT; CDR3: CASSLSGTGLFPTQYF
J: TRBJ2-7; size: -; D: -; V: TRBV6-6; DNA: TGTGCCAGCAGTTACCGGCGGCGGGAAGCTTACGAGCAGTACTTC; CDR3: CASSYRRREAYEQYF
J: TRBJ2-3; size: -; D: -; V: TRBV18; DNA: TGTGCCAGCTCACCCCTCGAGGATAATGTAATTCATACGCAGTATTTT; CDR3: CASSPLEDNVIHTQYF
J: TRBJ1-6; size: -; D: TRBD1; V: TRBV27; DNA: TGTGCCAGCAGTTTAAGAGTTTCGCCGGACAGGGGAGGGGGTTTCCATTCACCCCTCCACTTT; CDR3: CASSLRVSPDRGGGFHSPLHF
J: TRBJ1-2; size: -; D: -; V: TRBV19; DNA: TGTGCCAGTAGTACTCACTATGGCTACACCTTC; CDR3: CASSTHYGYTF
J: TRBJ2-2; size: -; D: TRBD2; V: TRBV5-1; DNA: TGCGCCAGCACCTCGATAGCGGGGGACGGCGGGGAGCTGTTTTTT; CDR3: CASTSIAGDGGELFF
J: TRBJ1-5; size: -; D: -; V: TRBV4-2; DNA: TGTGCCAGCAGCCAAGACAGGAATCAGCCCCAGCATTTT; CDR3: CASSQDRNQPQHF
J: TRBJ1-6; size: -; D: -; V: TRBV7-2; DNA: TGTGCCAGCAGCTTAATCCAGGGAGGAAATTCACCCCTCCACTTT; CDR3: CASSLIQGGNSPLHF
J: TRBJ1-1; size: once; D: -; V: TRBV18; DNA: TGTGCCAGCTCACCCCGAGGGCTATCCGAGGGGGCTTTCTTT; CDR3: CASSPRGLSEGAFF
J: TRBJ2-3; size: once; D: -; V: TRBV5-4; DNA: TGTGCCAGCAGCTTTCCGGGAGCCAAGGGAGATACGCAGTATTTT; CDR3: CASSFPGAKGDTQYF
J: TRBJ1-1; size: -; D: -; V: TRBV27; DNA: TGTGCCAGCAGTTTGGTCCCGAACACTGAAGCTTTCTTT; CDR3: CASSLVPNTEAFF
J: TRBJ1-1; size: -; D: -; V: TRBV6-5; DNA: TGTGCCAGCAGTTACGGACGTATTTCCACTGAAGCTTTCTTT; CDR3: CASSYGRISTEAFF
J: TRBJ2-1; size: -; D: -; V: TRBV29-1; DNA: TGCAGCGTTCTACGGGACTACAATGAGCAGTTCTTC; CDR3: CSVLRDYNEQFF
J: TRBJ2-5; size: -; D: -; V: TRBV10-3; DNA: TGTGCCATCGCTACACAGGGCGCAGAGACCCAGTACTTC; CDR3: CAIATQGAETQYF
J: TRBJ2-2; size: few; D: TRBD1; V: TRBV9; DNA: TGTGCCAGCAGCCACTCCCGGGGGACAGGGGGCACCGGGGAGCTGTTTTTT; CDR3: CASSHSRGTGGTGELFF
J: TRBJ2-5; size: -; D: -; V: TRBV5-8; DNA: TGTGCCAGCAGCCTTGGGGTGGGAACAGTGCTCCAAGAGACCCAGTACTTC; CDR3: CASSLGVGTVLQETQYF